The 8 T cell receptor beta chains below were found in one sample sequenced in a study of T cell responses to AZD1222 COVID-19 vaccine. Produced via immunoSEQ multiplex PCR; TCRdb's table is partial and in-frame only. The sample includes 150,000 to 250,000 clones, 93% of them seen just once. The sample here was peripheral blood, taken 28 days after the second AZD1222 dose. Source of these receptors: an adult who received the AZD1222 COVID-19 vaccine.

The genes are TRBV2 and TRBJ2-5; D is undetermined. The length of the CDR3 is 13 residues. Trimming removed 1 base from V and 0 bases from J, with 3 bases in between. Germline V gene sequence: CDR1 SNHLY, CDR2 FYNNEI. The CDR3 DNA reads TGTGCCAGCAGTGAAGGATACCAAGAGACCCAGTACTTC. It yields the protein CASSEGYQETQYF.

The gene calls are TRBV3-1 (or the pseudogene TRBV3-2) and TRBJ1-4, with a weak D call TRBD1 (5 bases). From germline, CDR1 is LGHDT and CDR2 YNNKEL (reference sequence). V was trimmed by 3 bases and J by 6 bases, leaving 11 bases between them. This CDR3 comprises 14 residues. CDR3 DNA sequence: TGTGCCAGCAGCCACGGGACCCGGGATGAAAAACTGTTTTTT. Translating it yields CASSHGTRDEKLFF.

The chain joins TRBV18 to TRBJ2-2, with a tentative D call TRBD1 (5 bases). Trimming took off 3 bases at V and 0 bases at J, with 14 bases between the two ends. CDR1 is KGHSH and CDR2 is LQKENI in the germline V gene. The length of the CDR3 is 17 residues. The CDR3 DNA reads TGTGCCAGCTCACCTGAGACAGCAGATTCGAACACCGGGGAGCTGTTTTTT. Residues: CASSPETADSNTGELFF.

This clone was detected only once. The gene calls are TRBV27 and TRBJ1-2, with D possibly matching TRBD1 (6 bases). Deletions cut 3 bases from V and 2 bases from J, with 13 bases between. Germline V gene data show CDR1 as MNHEY and CDR2 as SMNVEV (reference sequence). There are 15 residues in the CDR3. The CDR3 loop is CASSLEGVGNYGYTF. The CDR3 DNA sequence: TGTGCCAGCAGTTTGGAGGGGGTAGGCAACTATGGCTACACCTTC.

V and J are TRBV19 and TRBJ1-6; possibly TRBD1 for D (6 bases). There are 15 residues in the CDR3. Germline assignment: CDR1 LNHDA and CDR2 SQIVND (reference sequence). The V end was cut by 6 bases, the J end by 6 bases, with 15 bases between. DNA of the CDR3: TGTGCCAGTAGCAGTTTCAGGGGCGGTAATTCACCCCTCCACTTT. This codes for CASSSFRGGNSPLHF. The variable domain in full, completed from reference TRBV19 and TRBJ1-6, reads DGGITQSPKYLFRKEGQNVTLSCEQNLNHDAMYWYRQDPGQGLRLIYYSQIVNDFQKGDIAEGYSVSREKKESFPLTVTSAQKNPTAFYLCASSSFRGGNSPLHFGNGTRLTVT.

This clone was seen a single time. V is TRBV15 and J is TRBJ1-2, with D uncertain. Trimming shortened V by 0 bases and J by 7 bases, and 6 bases separated the two germline ends. The CDR3 extends over 12 amino acids. CDR1 LNHNV and CDR2 YYDKDF come from the germline V gene (reference sequence). The CDR3 protein is CATSREQIGYTF. The CDR3 DNA follows: TGTGCCACCAGCAGAGAACAAATTGGCTACACCTTC.

This clone appeared a single time. The chain has TRBV27 and TRBJ1-1; the D gene is possibly TRBD1 (5 bases). Trimming left V 2 bases short and J 4 bases short, with 11 bases between. Germline CDR1 is MNHEY and CDR2 is SMNVEV (reference sequence). The CDR3 is made up of 14 amino acids. This CDR3 is CASSLPGPGTEAFF. The CDR3 coding sequence is TGTGCCAGCAGTTTACCAGGGCCCGGCACTGAAGCTTTCTTT.

The CDR3 region is CASSYAGTASNQPQHF. The DNA for the CDR3 is TGTGCCAGCAGTTACGCCGGGACGGCTAGCAATCAGCCCCAGCATTTT. The genes are TRBV6-2 or TRBV6-3 and TRBJ1-5; TRBD1 might be the D (5 bases). V was pared by 2 bases and J by 0 bases, with 11 bases between. Germline V gives CDR1 MNHEY, CDR2 SVGEGT. CDR3 size: 16 residues.